This TCR beta chain was identified during a study of T cell responses to AZD1222 COVID-19 vaccine (dated by TCRdb to 2020 to 2022). For the wider study: AZD1222 recipients with second doses at about 4 weeks or about 12 weeks were pooled, because spike-specific TCR depth and breadth did not differ between schedules. Trial participants were enrolled into age subgroups of 18-55, 56-69 and 70-plus years, which contained 148, 28 and 57 TCR-sequenced participants, respectively. A total of approximately 240 trial participants underwent TCR sequencing, of whom 200 to 220 had received two doses of AZD1222 and approximately 26 had received two doses of the MenACWY control vaccine. Beyond this particular receptor, the publication reports: Conclusions about previously exposed vaccinees are limited because only 6 or 7 AZD1222 recipients were SARS-CoV-2 seropositive at baseline. Participants were mostly white British and included more females than males, and it was suggested by the authors that clonal diversity may have been underestimated. CD4 TCRs associated with the vaccine covered the entire spike protein, and the dominant responses were in regions 160-218 and 743-854. Reportedly, almost half of the unique spike-specific TCRs recognized epitopes lying outside the regions that are mutated in the B.1.351 and B.1.1.7 variants. The 56-69-year group was small, and its depth increase did not reach significance, likely because of low power. Spike-specific TCR breadth and depth rose significantly after two AZD1222 doses compared with day 0 and with MenACWY recipients. Because no day 14 peak-response samples were available, the repertoires could be characterized only after the peak T cell response.

As to this clone: The clone's antigen remains unknown. Per-nucleotide qualities are absent, and no much larger clonotype sits a single base away.

The CDR3 numbers 17 residues from cysteine through phenylalanine. The sequence is cut down to CDR3 DNA, 51 bases in frame from base 1. CDR1 and CDR2, per the germline V gene (reference sequence), are LNHDA and SQIVND. Trimming removed 4 bases from V and 1 base from J; the gene matches leave 5 bases unexplained. Read against the paper, the sample's time point label means: baseline before first vaccination. Samples from vaccinated people were obtained from the UK trials COV001 and COV002, which included a single-blind randomized controlled phase 2/3 trial of AZD1222 (ChAdOx1 nCoV-19) in healthy adults. For TCRbeta chain sequencing, PBMC samples from trial participants were taken at day 0 and at day 28 after the second dose. The CDR3 regions of human TCRbeta chains were analyzed by immunosequencing. On the authors' methods: Repertoire TCRs were matched against a reference library of SARS-CoV-2-specific TCRs generated with the MIRA antigen-specificity platform. Breadth was defined as the fraction of unique TCRs that were SARS-CoV-2-associated. Depth was defined as the fraction of total T cells that were SARS-CoV-2-associated. Using the MIRA data, every spike-specific TCR was mapped to the spike region that the TCR reacted to and assigned to either a CD4 or a CD8 class. Log10-transformed breadth and depth values were compared by one-way ANOVA with Sidak's multiple comparisons tests. The clones in this table, taken by TCRdb from immuneACCESS, are in-frame only. Not every clone is retained; where verified, under half of the shortfall comes from an unresolved V gene, and the cause of the rest is unknown. V, J and clone size are taken as reported in that table, and D and trimming were inferred from the DNA itself. The sample table records around 130,000 clones; approximately 90% of these occur just once. The leading ten clones occupy 1.7% of the sample.

The sample here was peripheral blood, taken on day 0 of AZD1222 vaccination. The receptor comes from an adult in good health. Recombination connected TRBV19 to TRBJ2-2, with 11 bases aligning to TRBD2. The CDR3 region has the sequence CASSTLAGGLNTGELFF. The nucleotide sequence reads TGTGCCAGTAGTACCCTAGCGGGAGGACTGAACACCGGGGAGCTGTTTTTT.